This T cell receptor beta chain was recorded in a study of T cells after yellow fever vaccination. General study findings and limits: In FACS-sorted repertoires, abundant clonotypes from the bulk population could appear as contaminants. The appearance of a small share of clonotypes in both CD4 and CD8 compartments was observed.

Worth noting for this clonotype: No antigen is known for it.

This CDR3 has 14 residues. V dropped 5 bases and J dropped 0 bases, with 10 bases sitting between them. CDR1 MNHEY and CDR2 SMNVEV come from the germline V gene (reference sequence). TCRdb re-analysed the 5' RACE reads in MiXCR, keeping a single row per CDR3 protein. The sample carries 400,000 or so distinct CDR3 sequences, more than 9% recorded once. This specimen consisted of PBMCs, obtained on the day of the first yellow fever vaccination. The clonotype comes from a man aged 18 to 30 who received the YFV17D yellow fever vaccine. The genes are TRBV27 and TRBJ2-5; D is ambiguous. The CDR3 loop is CASSVQPYQETQYF. The CDR3 region has the DNA TGTGCCAGCAGTGTACAACCCTACCAAGAGACCCAGTACTTC.